The rows below give T cell receptor beta chains drawn from one sample of a study of blood T cells in healthy people across ages. TCRdb re-analysed the 5' RACE reads in MiXCR, keeping a single row per CDR3 protein. The table lists hundreds of thousands of distinct CDR3 sequences, around two fifths of them singletons. Sequenced material: blood. These receptors all come from a man aged 60 to 75 in good health. Each CDR3 is given without its conserved first and last residue. Fields, in order: clone size, V gene, CDR3 protein. Clone size, where shown, is once, few, many, or a class for clones that have expanded.

abundance: .; v_gene: TRBV5-1; CDR3aa: ASSLPTAYNEQF
abundance: .; v_gene: TRBV5-4; CDR3aa: ASRISTSGPDEQY
abundance: .; v_gene: TRBV2; CDR3aa: ASSEQGQGGYT
abundance: .; v_gene: TRBV10-3; CDR3aa: AISGVGGDYNEQF
abundance: few; v_gene: TRBV6-5; CDR3aa: ASSYFGGASTDTQY
abundance: few; v_gene: TRBV10-2; CDR3aa: ASKVTAQETQY
abundance: few; v_gene: TRBV5-1; CDR3aa: ASSLNGHQPQH
abundance: .; v_gene: TRBV4-3; CDR3aa: ASSQGRAETQY
abundance: few; v_gene: TRBV7-9; CDR3aa: ASSAPGSPEAF
abundance: .; v_gene: TRBV5-1; CDR3aa: ASSVDGGSGNTIY
abundance: many; v_gene: TRBV13; CDR3aa: ASSLPVTNEQY
abundance: .; v_gene: TRBV27; CDR3aa: ASSVSGWNEQF
abundance: .; v_gene: TRBV6-1; CDR3aa: ASSEVAGTVQETQY
abundance: .; v_gene: TRBV7-2; CDR3aa: ASLIRGANVLT
abundance: few; v_gene: TRBV10-3; CDR3aa: AISKREILVNEQF
abundance: .; v_gene: TRBV6-5; CDR3aa: ASSPLPGQFYEQY
abundance: many; v_gene: TRBV7-8; CDR3aa: ASSLQGIYGYT
abundance: .; v_gene: TRBV29-1; CDR3aa: SVLVYGANVLT
abundance: few; v_gene: TRBV7-9; CDR3aa: ASSSWTKNYGYT
abundance: .; v_gene: TRBV3-1; CDR3aa: ASSQEVGYNEQY
abundance: .; v_gene: TRBV7-2; CDR3aa: ASSERGGIRYNEQF
abundance: .; v_gene: TRBV10-3; CDR3aa: AISIGQTTYEQY
abundance: .; v_gene: TRBV7-2; CDR3aa: ASSLMETEAF
abundance: many; v_gene: TRBV24-1; CDR3aa: ATSETSGFYT
abundance: few; v_gene: TRBV6-1; CDR3aa: ASSEARETTNEKLF
abundance: .; v_gene: TRBV11-2; CDR3aa: ATAWGPAYEQY
abundance: .; v_gene: TRBV10-3; CDR3aa: AISASGFYEQY
abundance: few; v_gene: TRBV20-1; CDR3aa: SARGSGTRTYEQY